This TCR beta chain was retrieved from a study of T-cell memory formation after mild COVID-19. TCRdb reprocessed the 5' RACE reads via MiXCR and lists one record per CDR3 protein. Of 550,000 to 600,000 distinct CDR3 sequences in the sample, approximately 15% were seen once. Trimming left V 2 bases short and J 6 bases short, with 15 bases between. CDR3 length: 15 amino acids. V usage is TRBV12-3 or TRBV12-4 and J usage is TRBJ2-3, with D uncertain. The sequencing input was PBMCs or a T cell subset sorted from them (not recorded which). This TCR was recovered from an adult woman who had mild COVID-19 (a few samples of this study predate the infection). Cell type and time point are not known. Here the CDR3 reads CASSLMADPRDTQYF. The CDR3 DNA is TGTGCCAGCAGTTTAATGGCGGACCCACGTGATACGCAGTATTTT.